This TCR beta chain was observed in a study of spatial heterogeneity in lung cancer. Across the study: Alpha-chain sequences were detected in numbers that were consistently lower than beta-chain sequences. Broader study findings: Ubiquitous expanded tumor TCRs were seen in blood more at resection than at follow-up.

Using its own MiXCR run on the 5' RACE reads, TCRdb lists one record per CDR3 protein. The data contain roughly 40,000 distinct CDR3 sequences, 6.5% to 8.5% of them seen just once; the ten biggest clones take up about 40%. Germline assignment: CDR1 KGHSH and CDR2 LQKENI. The CDR3 contains 16 residues. Trimming removed 0 bases from V and 9 bases from J, with 18 bases in between. This clonotype was counted ten times or more. The target antigen is unknown. The time point: sample taken at primary tumor resection. The authors sequenced whole RNA from tumor, nontumor lung or frozen PBMC without sorting. 72 TRACERx patients with early, untreated non-small cell lung cancer donated samples.

The source of this sequence is a female donor with early-stage non-small cell lung cancer. This sample comprised PBMCs, obtained at surgery. The chain joins TRBV18 to TRBJ2-1; D is ambiguous. CDR3 in DNA: TGTGCCAGCTCACCACCGGGAAGTCCAGTTAACGGTGAGCAGTTCTTC. It codes for CASSPPGSPVNGEQFF.